These 2 T cell receptor beta chains came from one sample sequenced in a study of shared T cell receptors in the human thymus. Repertoires were generated with immunoSEQ multiplex PCR, while TCRdb's copy carries only in-frame clones and drops some. Of some 700,000 clones listed, approximately 85% are singletons. The same sample was also used in a study of human thymus T cells.

Sample: thymocytes. The receptors were gathered from a girl under three years old with a congenital heart defect.

This sequence joins TRBV9 and TRBJ2-3; possible D gene TRBD1, 6 bases. The V gene's germline CDR1 is SGDLS and CDR2 YYNGEE. CDR3 length: 16 amino acids. Between the trimmed V and J ends, which lost 3 bases and 1 base, there was a span of 15 bases. CDR3 loop: CASSGKGTRRTDTQYF. For the CDR3, the DNA is TGTGCCAGCAGCGGCAAGGGGACAAGGCGCACAGATACGCAGTATTTT.

The chain carries TRBV6-5 and TRBJ1-5; D uncertain. Trimming removed 2 bases at V and 7 bases at J, with 12 bases between. The CDR3 length is 14 residues. CDR1 is MNHEY, CDR2 SVGAGI, per germline. The CDR3 reads CASSYGQAGQPQHF. CDR3 nucleotide sequence: TGTGCCAGCAGTTACGGGCAGGCGGGGCAGCCCCAGCATTTT.